These 5 T cell receptor beta chains were all obtained from the same sample, sequenced in a study of blood T cell repertoires in COVID-19. Using immunoSEQ multiplex PCR, the repertoire was profiled, and TCRdb retains in-frame clones only, with some absent. The sample yields about 180,000 clones, approximately 83% seen once. The specimen sequenced was peripheral blood. The receptor set was obtained from a human donor with active or convalescent COVID-19. The donor label of this sample is uncertain.

This chain links TRBV28 with TRBJ2-7, with D possibly being TRBD2 (5 bases). The CDR3 length is 16 residues. Germline V gives CDR1 MDHEN, CDR2 SYDVKM. V lost 5 bases to trimming and J lost 0 bases, with 17 bases between them. CDR3: CASSGPGVTASYEQYF. In DNA form, the CDR3 reads TGTGCCAGCAGTGGGCCCGGGGTGACCGCCTCCTACGAGCAGTACTTC.

This clone was recorded once. This sequence joins TRBV24-1 and TRBJ1-1; D not certain. The germline gives CDR1 KGHDR, CDR2 SFDVKD. Trimming left V 12 bases short and J 1 base short, with 8 bases between. This CDR3 contains 11 residues. DNA for the CDR3: TGTGCCTCCCCCAGGAACACTGAAGCTTTCTTT. It codes for CASPRNTEAFF.

The V gene is TRBV14, the J gene TRBJ1-2; TRBD1 is a possible D gene (5 bases). Germline values: CDR1 SGHDN, CDR2 FVKESK. The length of the CDR3 is 16 residues. V dropped 4 bases and J dropped 3 bases, with 18 bases sitting between them. CDR3 loop: CASSPFGQGADYGYTF. Here the CDR3 DNA reads TGTGCCAGCAGCCCCTTTGGCCAAGGGGCGGACTATGGCTACACCTTC.

The chain recombines TRBV4-2 with TRBJ2-1, with 7 nucleotides matching TRBD2. There are 14 residues in the CDR3. V lost 1 base and J lost 9; bases outside the gene matches: 6. Germline V gene lookup returns CDR1 LGHNA and CDR2 YNFKEQ. The CDR3 bases are TGTGCCAGCAGCCAAGGAGGGAGCGGGACTGAGCAGTTCTTC. Translating it yields CASSQGGSGTEQFF.

The chain uses TRBV19 and TRBJ1-1; TRBD1 is a possible D gene (6 bases). The CDR3 contains 14 residues. Trimming cost V 5 bases and J 4 bases, with 14 bases left between them. Germline V gives CDR1 LNHDA, CDR2 SQIVND (reference sequence). CDR3 in amino acids: CASSPNPRGTEAFF. The DNA of the CDR3 is TGTGCCAGTAGTCCGAACCCCAGGGGCACTGAAGCTTTCTTT. Combining the CDR3 with reference TRBV19 and TRBJ1-1 gives the whole variable domain DGGITQSPKYLFRKEGQNVTLSCEQNLNHDAMYWYRQDPGQGLRLIYYSQIVNDFQKGDIAEGYSVSREKKESFPLTVTSAQKNPTAFYLCASSPNPRGTEAFFGQGTRLTVV.